This TCR beta chain was found in a study of cytotoxic CD8 clonotypes in ibrutinib-treated CLL. Turning to the study itself: Investigators collected response samples after a median about 12 months of treatment, range 6 to 36. Findings of the study overall: Treatment saw public clonotypes, which were uncommon, either contract or stay stable. Baseline levels were approached again at progression, after clonality had risen at ibrutinib response.

The CDR3 totals 13 residues. Germline V lookup: CDR1 LGHNA, CDR2 YSLEER. V was pared by 3 bases and J by 4 bases, with 9 bases between. In the case of this clone: Its target is not known.

Deep sequencing aimed at 1 in 200,000 to 1 in 1 million T cells' resolution. Generated by immunoSEQ multiplex PCR, the TCRdb table keeps only in-frame clones and is missing some. Among hundreds of thousands of clones listed, 60% to 80% were seen once. This rearrangement joins TRBV4-3 to TRBJ1-1; D call uncertain. Here the sequenced sample was PBMCs, taken after 36 months of ibrutinib treatment. This receptor was taken from a human donor with chronic lymphocytic leukemia. In DNA, the CDR3 is TGCGCCAGCAGCCACCAAGTGAGCACTGAAGCTTTCTTT. Amino acids: CASSHQVSTEAFF.